The source of this T cell receptor beta chain is a study of cytomegalovirus exposure and HLA in healthy donors (dated by TCRdb to the late 2010s). About the full investigation: An earlier analysis of approximately 640 of the donors reported approximately 270 Gb of sequence data and more than 90 million unique TCR beta sequences from about 200 million T cells. An early release that covered several hundred HLA-typed donors contained approximately 300 gigabases of sequencing data and roughly 84 million unique TCR sequences. Of the roughly 400 genotyped donors, 65% to 90% fell in the genetic ancestry cluster associated with self-reported Caucasian donors. The aim of the study was to test whether cataloging public T cell receptors could identify signatures of past pathogen exposure. Using immunosequencing, the study profiled T cell repertoires from approximately 700 subjects and related those repertoires to cytomegalovirus serostatus. Along with the roughly 700-subject first cohort, a separate validation cohort of over a hundred different subjects was used. To predict cytomegalovirus infection status, the study combined high-throughput TCR immunosequencing, statistical association of individual TCRs with disease status, and machine learning. To study patterns of TCR occurrence, a later analysis re-analyzed previously published TCR beta repertoires from 650 to 750 donors and added high-resolution HLA genotyping. In the later analysis, no new phenotypic data were used to find candidate immune exposures; instead, reliance was placed on TCR beta sequences and their occurrence across donors. To decide whether each TCR beta V gene segment behaved as functional or pseudogenic, an earlier analysis of over 500 of the donors relied on high-throughput TCR beta sequencing. Alongside the repertoire data, information on donor age, sex, ethnicity and CMV serostatus was compiled. A later genetic analysis took genome-wide SNP genotypes for about 55% of the roughly 700 donors and used that subset as a discovery cohort. Every repertoire in the discovery cohort had been generated on one and the same sequencing platform. Both class I and class II loci were covered by HLA typing, at four-digit resolution. The number of typed donors differed by locus: roughly 620-640 for A, B, C, DRB1 and DQB1; some 500 for DQA1; 600 to 610 for DPA1; and around 450 for DPB1. Because of strong linkage in the cohort, five DR-DQ haplotypes were treated as single units for association and clustering. Among 300 to 450 genotyped donors of the cohort, an average of approximately 240,000 unique TCR beta nucleotide sequences were sequenced per donor, around 20% of them non-productive.

Beyond this particular receptor, the publication reports: Roughly uniform sequencing depth across donors was assumed in presence/absence analyses, although this assumption may not hold. A few of the identified cytomegalovirus-associated TCR beta chains were confirmed in vitro to be specific for cytomegalovirus antigens. A later analysis associated 15,000 or so TCR beta sequences with specific HLA alleles at a false discovery rate of 0.05. Correlated functional status among segregating V segments might reflect linkage disequilibrium, but an unknown experimental factor could not be ruled out. The only immune exposure information available for the cohort was CMV serostatus. HLA typing was unavailable for some donors at each locus, so association tests used only the typed subset. A group of highly shared sequence variants was considered likely to be a technical artifact of the sequencing pipeline. The cohort was sequenced for TCR beta chains only, and without alpha or paired-chain data the features that could be detected were limited. In an earlier analysis of approximately 590 of the donors, most TCR beta V segments appeared in productive rearrangements about 87% or about 30% of the time, broadly matching IMGT annotations. In a later analysis, several top co-occurrence clusters were reported to appear linked to parvovirus B19, influenza, CMV and Epstein-Barr virus. In a later genetic analysis, fewer N-insertions in productive TCRs were reported among donors in an Asian-associated ancestry cluster than the roughly 640-donor mean. The authors suggested that the approach could potentially be generalized to other disease states and immunological phenotypes. A later analysis found that TCR association rates varied across HLA loci, with DRB1 alleles showing the most associated TCRs and HLA-C alleles the fewest. V-gene and J-gene trimming of TCR beta chains was associated with a missense DCLRE1C variant in a later genetic analysis, and the association was replicated in an independent cohort. Assigning TCR associations to individual alleles was difficult when HLA alleles, especially DR and DQ, strongly co-occurred. In the study, around 160 TCR beta chains were listed as associated with cytomegalovirus. In a later analysis, most CMV-associated TCR beta chains were found to appear HLA-restricted, with HLA associations seemingly driven largely by CMV exposure. Cytomegalovirus status was reported to be diagnosed by the classifier with high specificity and sensitivity in both the original and validation cohorts. Most TCR sequences were observed very rarely across donors, whereas some public TCRs were present in many individuals. Because the 87-base-pair reads could not distinguish some IMGT-functional V segments, including TRBV6-2 and TRBV6-3, those segments were excluded. A further reported finding was that TCR beta sequences accurately predicted the HLA-A and HLA-B alleles for most subjects in the first cohort. In a later analysis, HLA-associated TCR beta chains were found to be more clonally expanded and to have lower generation probabilities than equally common non-associated chains. Because counts were too low, seventeen rarely observed V segments, including chromosome 9 orphons, were excluded from the earlier analysis of roughly 580 of the donors.

The library came from the immunoSEQ multiplex PCR assay. For the multiplex PCR, a mixture combining 60 forward primers for TCR Vbeta segments and 13 reverse primers for TCR Jbeta segments was used. A multiplex PCR assay on genomic DNA amplified the CDR3 region of rearranged TCR beta genes. The amplified TCR beta libraries were sequenced on the Illumina HiSeq System as 87-base-pair reads. As for the authors' bioinformatics: Across the roughly 700 repertoires, a later analysis counted around 80 million unique TCR beta chains, roughly 11 million of which were shared by at least two donors. Raw reads were error-corrected and collapsed into unique sequences with a nearest-neighbor algorithm that merged closely related sequences to remove PCR and sequencing errors. Alignment of CDR3 sequences to IMGT reference sequences was used to assign V, D and J gene segments. For a sequence to be retained, at least a six-nucleotide match to both a V gene segment and a J gene segment was required. Rearrangements were classified as productive when the CDR3 lacked stop codons and remained in frame with V and J, and all other rearrangements were classified as non-productive. Following IMGT convention, CDR3 was defined as the stretch from the second conserved V-encoded cysteine to the conserved J-encoded phenylalanine. Sequences without an unambiguous match to a single V gene segment were excluded from the earlier analysis of about 640 of the donors. An earlier analysis of approximately 590 of the donors classified V segments as functional when productive rearrangements were above 56.7% and as segregating when the standard deviation between donors was above 5%. To diagnose cytomegalovirus status from the catalog of TCR beta chain sequences, a statistical classification framework was built. In a later analysis, TCR nucleotide sequences were compared against IMGT/GENE-DB human TR gene sequences so that V and J genes could be assigned. The TCRdist pipeline was used in a later analysis to assign CDR3 sequences and most-parsimonious VDJ recombination scenarios. A later analysis defined each TCR beta chain by its CDR3 amino acid sequence plus V-gene family, and excluded reads lacking a unique V-gene family. In a later analysis, 450 to 600 highly shared, low-generation-probability nucleotide sequences were removed to address suspected cross-contamination and a sequencing artifact. For each public chain, a later analysis derived a clonal expansion index from normalized ranks of inferred template counts within each repertoire. Generation probabilities in a later analysis came from a VDJ recombination model fitted to out-of-frame rearrangements, and those results were checked against IGoR. Hypergeometric tests were used in a later analysis to score TCR-TCR, TCR-HLA and TCR-CMV co-occurrence, with a repertoire-size bias correction applied to the TCR pairs. False discovery rates were estimated in a later analysis by permuting HLA or CMV assignments 20 times. In a later analysis, co-occurring TCRs were grouped using DBSCAN, and TCRdist sequence similarity was added for clustering within HLA-allele-positive subsets. Repertoires with fewer than 30,000 or more than 120,000 public chains, plus five repertoires with anomalous nucleotide sharing, were excluded from co-occurrence clustering. TCRdb obtained this table from immuneACCESS and retained in-frame rearrangements with V and J assigned. These tables miss some clones; where compared with another copy, unresolved V genes account for less than half of the shortfall, and the remainder is unexplained. Clonal size and the V and J genes are those of that table, whereas D and trimming came from the DNA. This sample holds about 97,000 clones; 76% were observed only once. The ten largest clones represent over 3.5% of the sample.

With respect to this clone: Its cognate antigen has yet to be identified. The record has no base qualities; no much larger clone is one base away.

The cohort comprised several hundred healthy bone marrow donors. At the time of sampling, all cohort members were nominally healthy, though unrecorded immune exposures were likely present. The donor tested CMV seronegative, placing the donor among the 350 to 400 seronegative members of the cohort. A peripheral blood sample was provided by each donor, and peripheral blood mononuclear cells were used for TCR beta sequencing. Genomic DNA extraction from the blood cell samples was performed with the Qiagen DNeasy Blood Extraction Kit. CDR3 length: 13 amino acids, cysteine to phenylalanine. This entry keeps only the CDR3 DNA: 39 bases, framed from base 1. The germline V gene specifies SGHTA as CDR1 and FQGNSA as CDR2. Trimming takes 5 bases off V and 9 bases off J; junction bases not matched to a gene: 3.

The rearranged segments are TRBV7-2 and TRBJ2-5, with 13 bases aligning to TRBD2. This clonotype was obtained from a man aged 40-55 years in good health and CMV-seronegative. The sample comprised PBMCs. The CDR3 loop reads CASSELAGGAQYF. The bases are TGTGCCAGCAGCGAACTAGCGGGGGGGGCCCAGTACTTC. Extended through the reference TRBV7-2 and TRBJ2-5 proteins, this CDR3 yields the full variable domain: GAGVSQSPSNKVTEKGKDVELRCDPISGHTALYWYRQSLGQGLEFLIYFQGNSAPDKSGLPSDRFSAERTGGSVSTLTIQRTQQEDSAVYLCASSELAGGAQYFGPGTRLLVL.